These 9 T cell receptor beta chains were all obtained from the same sample, sequenced in a study of blood T cell repertoires in COVID-19. Using immunoSEQ multiplex PCR, the repertoire was profiled, and TCRdb retains in-frame clones only, with some absent. This table has fewer than 350,000 clones, around nine tenths appearing once. The sample was PBMCs or T cells enriched from blood (not recorded which). The receptor set was obtained from a woman between 35 and 50 years old who had recovered from COVID-19.

In its sample, this clone was seen a few times. The chain combines TRBV5-1 with TRBJ1-1, with a weak D call TRBD1 (6 bases). This CDR3 contains 14 residues. The V end lost 5 bases, the J end lost 0 bases, and 11 bases lay between the germline ends. Germline CDR1 and CDR2: SGHRS and YFSETQ. CDR3 sequence: CASSPGEVNTEAFF. The CDR3 DNA reads TGCGCCAGCAGTCCAGGGGAAGTGAACACTGAAGCTTTCTTT. Full variable domain (missing parts from reference TRBV5-1 and TRBJ1-1): KAGVTQTPRYLIKTRGQQVTLSCSPISGHRSVSWYQQTPGQGLQFLFEYFSETQRNKGNFPGRFSGRQFSNSRSEMNVSTLELGDSALYLCASSPGEVNTEAFFGQGTRLTVV.

V is TRBV5-1 and J is TRBJ2-2, with 14 bases matching TRBD2. Germline values: CDR1 SGHRS, CDR2 YFSETQ. V gave up 4 bases and J gave up 2 bases; unmatched junction bases: 7. This CDR3 contains 18 residues. CDR3: CASSLRLAGGINTGELFF. The CDR3 nucleotides read TGCGCCAGCAGCCTGCGACTAGCGGGAGGGATAAACACCGGGGAGCTGTTTTTT.

V gene TRBV7-2 combines with J gene TRBJ2-1, with 7 bases lining up with TRBD2. Germline assignment: CDR1 SGHTA and CDR2 FQGNSA. J lost 4 bases, V lost 1 base, and 4 bases had no gene match. The CDR3 contains 15 residues. For the CDR3, the DNA is TGTGCCAGCAGCTTAGGCTGGGGGGGATACAATGAGCAGTTCTTC. Amino acids: CASSLGWGGYNEQFF. Looking up the rest from reference TRBV7-2 and TRBJ2-1 gives the full variable domain: GAGVSQSPSNKVTEKGKDVELRCDPISGHTALYWYRQSLGQGLEFLIYFQGNSAPDKSGLPSDRFSAERTGGSVSTLTIQRTQQEDSAVYLCASSLGWGGYNEQFFGPGTRLTVL.

This clone occurred many times. This specimen includes other DNA sequences encoding the same CDR3. The chain carries TRBV7-9 and TRBJ2-7; 7 positions agree with TRBD2. Germline CDR1 reads SEHNR; CDR2 reads FQNEAQ (reference sequence). The V and J ends lost 3 bases and 2 bases, in that order; junction bases with no gene match: 7. The CDR3 length is 15 residues. This CDR3 is CASSLGGGRTYEQYF. CDR3 DNA sequence: TGTGCCAGCAGCTTGGGGGGAGGGAGGACCTACGAGCAGTACTTC.

This clone turned up a few times. This chain uses TRBV2 with TRBJ1-3, with 10 positions matching TRBD1. The CDR3 totals 14 residues. V lost 4 bases to trimming and J lost 3 bases; unmatched junction nucleotides: 0. CDR1 and CDR2 (germline): SNHLY, FYNNEI. DNA for the CDR3: TGTGCCAGCAGTGGGACAGGGGGTGGAAACACCATATATTTT. Translated: CASSGTGGGNTIYF.

The rearrangement joins TRBV7-6 to TRBJ2-5, with TRBD2 matching over 7 bases. Per germline, CDR1 SGHVS and CDR2 FNYEAQ. The J segment lost 2 bases and the V segment lost 2 bases, leaving 8 bases of the junction unmatched. The CDR3 is 16 amino acids. This chain's CDR3 is CASSLMGRARQETQYF. CDR3 nucleotide sequence: TGTGCCAGCAGCTTAATGGGGAGGGCCAGACAAGAGACCCAGTACTTC.

V usage is TRBV28 and J usage is TRBJ2-3; a possible D gene is TRBD1 (6 bases). Looked up from germline, CDR1 is MDHEN and CDR2 is SYDVKM. Trimming cost V 5 bases and J 1 base, with 16 bases left between them. The CDR3 consists of 16 residues. CDR3 DNA: TGTGCCAGCAGTCTTAACAGGGCAGTTGGCACAGATACGCAGTATTTT. Protein: CASSLNRAVGTDTQYF.

Comment on this clone: Other DNA sequences within the sample encode an identical CDR3. This rearrangement joins TRBV7-2 to TRBJ2-7; D gene ambiguous. CDR1 is SGHTA, CDR2 FQGNSA, per germline. The CDR3 has 12 amino acids. Trimming pared 5 bases from V and 4 bases from J, leaving 9 bases between. This CDR3 reads CASSPNSYEQYF. The DNA of the CDR3 is TGTGCCAGCAGCCCCAATTCATACGAGCAGTACTTC.

The V gene is TRBV28, the J gene TRBJ1-4; 7 bases map to TRBD1. V shed 6 bases and J 2 bases; nucleotides not matched to a gene: 9. Per the germline V gene, CDR1 is MDHEN and CDR2 is SYDVKM. The CDR3 runs 16 residues. The CDR3 DNA is TGTGCCAGCAGCCTGAGGGGGCTGGCTACTAATGAAAAACTGTTTTTT. It is translated as CASSLRGLATNEKLFF.